The sequence of this T cell receptor beta chain was determined in a study of cytotoxic CD8 clonotypes in ibrutinib-treated CLL. TCRdb's copy holds only in-frame clones and misses some; the assay was immunoSEQ multiplex PCR. The sample carries 45,000 or so clones, 45% to 60% recorded once. With cryopreserved PBMCs as the source, roughly 2 micrograms of genomic DNA went to TCR beta libraries. The CDR3 is made up of 12 amino acids. Deletions cut 4 bases from V and 3 bases from J, with 9 bases between. The germline CDR1 and CDR2 sequences are SQVTM and ANQGSEA. In the case of this clone: Antigen: not known.

Study-wide findings and caveats: Baseline levels of clonality went above those of age-matched healthy donors and moved with circulating CD8+ T-cell counts. Clonality climbed at ibrutinib response, then dropped toward baseline at progression. Progressing and sustained-remission patients had different sampling times.

Sequencing was performed on PBMCs, taken after 24 months of ibrutinib treatment. This sequence joins TRBV29-1 and TRBJ1-1; D is uncertain. The clonotype comes from a human donor with chronic lymphocytic leukemia. CDR3 sequence: CSVVSSYTEAFF. The CDR3 coding sequence is TGCAGCGTTGTTTCTTCCTACACTGAAGCTTTCTTT.